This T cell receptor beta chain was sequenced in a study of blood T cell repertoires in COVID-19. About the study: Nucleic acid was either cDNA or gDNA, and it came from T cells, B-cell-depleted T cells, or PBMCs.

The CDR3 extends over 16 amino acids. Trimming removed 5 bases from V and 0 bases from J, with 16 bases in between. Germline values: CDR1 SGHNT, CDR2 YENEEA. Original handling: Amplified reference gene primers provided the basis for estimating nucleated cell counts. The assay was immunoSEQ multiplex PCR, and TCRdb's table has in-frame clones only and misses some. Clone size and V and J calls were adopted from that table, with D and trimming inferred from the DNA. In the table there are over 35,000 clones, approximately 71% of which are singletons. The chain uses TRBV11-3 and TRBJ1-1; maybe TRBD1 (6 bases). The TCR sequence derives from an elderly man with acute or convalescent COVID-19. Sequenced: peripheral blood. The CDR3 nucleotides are TGTGCCAGCAGCCTCCCCGGTACAGGGATGAACACTGAAGCTTTCTTT. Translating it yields CASSLPGTGMNTEAFF.